A selection of T cell receptor beta chains follows, all from one sample in a study of regulatory T cells in long-lasting Graves disease. TCRdb ran MiXCR on the multiplex PCR reads and lists one entry per CDR3 protein. The sample carries a few hundred thousand distinct CDR3 sequences, about 11% recorded once. The sample was also reused in another study, on T cells in Graves' hyperthyroidism and ophthalmopathy.

Source: peripheral blood mononuclear cells (PBMCs), taken at new diagnosis, from a patient treated with antithyroid drugs. These receptor sequences come from a woman between 18 and 29 years old with Graves disease. CDR3s include the opening cysteine and the closing phenylalanine or tryptophan. Each record gives: D gene, clone size, V gene, J gene, CDR3 DNA, CDR3 protein. A D gene is named only where the DNA matches it firmly. Size is omitted from some rows. Given values are once, few, many or a class for expanded clones.

D gene: TRBD1
clone size: many
V gene: TRBV7-9
J gene: TRBJ1-5
CDR3 DNA: TGTGCCAGCAGCACGAACCAGGGGGTTTACAATCAGCCCCAGCATTTT
CDR3 protein: CASSTNQGVYNQPQHF

D gene: -
clone size: many
V gene: TRBV28
J gene: TRBJ2-7
CDR3 DNA: TGTGCCAGCAGCATTCTTGGAGTTTCTGGCTACGAGCAGTACTTC
CDR3 protein: CASSILGVSGYEQYF

D gene: -
clone size: many
V gene: TRBV6-5
J gene: TRBJ1-1
CDR3 DNA: TGTGCCAGCAGTTACTTCCGGACAGCTAACACTGAAGCTTTCTTT
CDR3 protein: CASSYFRTANTEAFF

D gene: -
clone size: many
V gene: TRBV7-6
J gene: TRBJ2-7
CDR3 DNA: TGTGCCAGCAGCTTAGGTAGCGGAACGACATCCTACGAGCAGTACTTC
CDR3 protein: CASSLGSGTTSYEQYF

D gene: -
clone size: many
V gene: TRBV13
J gene: TRBJ1-4
CDR3 DNA: TGTGCCAGCAGCACTTATCGGGACGTGGGGGAAAAACTGTTTTTT
CDR3 protein: CASSTYRDVGEKLFF

D gene: -
clone size: many
V gene: TRBV19
J gene: TRBJ2-5
CDR3 DNA: TGTGCCAGTAGTATCTCACTTTCAGAGACCCAGTACTTC
CDR3 protein: CASSISLSETQYF

D gene: -
clone size: -
V gene: TRBV9
J gene: TRBJ2-2
CDR3 DNA: TGTGCCAGCAGCGTAGAGGGGTTAACCGGGGAGCTGTTTTTT
CDR3 protein: CASSVEGLTGELFF

D gene: TRBD2
clone size: few
V gene: TRBV28
J gene: TRBJ2-7
CDR3 DNA: TGTGCCAGCAGTTCACCGAGCGGGAGGTTCGGCCACGAGCAGTACTTC
CDR3 protein: CASSSPSGRFGHEQYF

D gene: TRBD2
clone size: -
V gene: TRBV6-1
J gene: TRBJ2-3
CDR3 DNA: TGTGCCAGCAGTATTCTTTTGATAGCGGGAGGGACAGATACGCAGTATTTT
CDR3 protein: CASSILLIAGGTDTQYF

D gene: -
clone size: few
V gene: TRBV6-2/TRBV6-3
J gene: TRBJ1-1
CDR3 DNA: TGTGCCAGCACCCGCCCGGGAACAAGTGAAGCTTTCTTT
CDR3 protein: CASTRPGTSEAFF

D gene: TRBD2
clone size: -
V gene: TRBV4-3
J gene: TRBJ2-7
CDR3 DNA: TGCGCCAGCAGCCAAGGTCTGACTAGCGGGAGTCGGTCCTACGAGCAGTACTTC
CDR3 protein: CASSQGLTSGSRSYEQYF

D gene: TRBD1
clone size: many
V gene: TRBV28
J gene: TRBJ2-3
CDR3 DNA: TGTGCCAGCAGTGCGAAGGGGGCCACAGATACGCAGTATTTT
CDR3 protein: CASSAKGATDTQYF

D gene: -
clone size: -
V gene: TRBV4-2
J gene: TRBJ1-5
CDR3 DNA: TGTGCCAGCGCGGAGCCGGACGGACCATATAGCAATCAGCCCCAGCATTTT
CDR3 protein: CASAEPDGPYSNQPQHF

D gene: -
clone size: many
V gene: TRBV27
J gene: TRBJ1-5
CDR3 DNA: TGTGCCAGCAGTTTATACAGCAGCAATCAGCCCCAGCATTTT
CDR3 protein: CASSLYSSNQPQHF

D gene: -
clone size: few
V gene: TRBV5-8
J gene: TRBJ2-2
CDR3 DNA: TGTGCCAGCAGCATACAGGGTACCGGGGGGCTGTTTTTT
CDR3 protein: CASSIQGTGGLFF

D gene: TRBD1
clone size: -
V gene: TRBV7-9
J gene: TRBJ1-3
CDR3 DNA: TGTGCCAGCAGCTTTAGCGGGGGAACAGGGGTAAACTCTGGAAACACCATATATTTT
CDR3 protein: CASSFSGGTGVNSGNTIYF

D gene: -
clone size: many
V gene: TRBV19
J gene: TRBJ1-1
CDR3 DNA: TGTGCCAGTAGTATACGAGTTGAAGCTTTCTTT
CDR3 protein: CASSIRVEAFF

D gene: -
clone size: many
V gene: TRBV7-8
J gene: TRBJ2-7
CDR3 DNA: TGTGCCAGCAGCTTACCCCCAGGGAGCTCCTACGAGCAGTACTTC
CDR3 protein: CASSLPPGSSYEQYF

D gene: -
clone size: many
V gene: TRBV5-1
J gene: TRBJ2-3
CDR3 DNA: TGCGCCAGCAGCTTGGCCAGAGGAAGTCAAGGGTGGGATACGCAGTATTTT
CDR3 protein: CASSLARGSQGWDTQYF

D gene: -
clone size: -
V gene: TRBV4-1
J gene: TRBJ2-2
CDR3 DNA: TGCGCCAGCAGCCAAAAGACAGTCAACACCGGGGAGCTGTTTTTT
CDR3 protein: CASSQKTVNTGELFF

D gene: -
clone size: few
V gene: TRBV24-1
J gene: TRBJ2-1
CDR3 DNA: TGTGCCACCAGTGATAGTTATGGTGTCGATGAGCAGTTCTTC
CDR3 protein: CATSDSYGVDEQFF

D gene: -
clone size: few
V gene: TRBV4-3
J gene: TRBJ2-2
CDR3 DNA: TGCGCCAGCAGCCAAGATAGGCGAGGGGGGGCCGCCGGGGAGCTGTTTTTT
CDR3 protein: CASSQDRRGGAAGELFF

D gene: -
clone size: few
V gene: TRBV27
J gene: TRBJ2-2
CDR3 DNA: TGTGCCAGCAGTTTGGTACAGGGCGGGGTCGGGGAGCTGTTTTTT
CDR3 protein: CASSLVQGGVGELFF

D gene: -
clone size: many
V gene: TRBV7-2
J gene: TRBJ2-3
CDR3 DNA: TGTGCCAGCAGCGGGGCCTTGCGAGACTACACAGATACGCAGTATTTT
CDR3 protein: CASSGALRDYTDTQYF

D gene: -
clone size: few
V gene: TRBV20-1
J gene: TRBJ1-1
CDR3 DNA: TGCAGTGCTAGACGGGGGGAGGTCCCGAACACTGAAGCTTTCTTT
CDR3 protein: CSARRGEVPNTEAFF

D gene: -
clone size: many
V gene: TRBV7-9
J gene: TRBJ2-2
CDR3 DNA: TGTGCCAGCAGCTTGGACGGACATGAGAACACCGGGGAGCTGTTTTTT
CDR3 protein: CASSLDGHENTGELFF

D gene: TRBD1
clone size: many
V gene: TRBV4-2
J gene: TRBJ2-2
CDR3 DNA: TGTGCCAGCAGCCAAGAGACGAGGGGGCGCGTAACTAGCGGGGAGCTGTTTTTT
CDR3 protein: CASSQETRGRVTSGELFF

D gene: -
clone size: many
V gene: TRBV11-2
J gene: TRBJ1-4
CDR3 DNA: TGTGCCAGCAGCTTAGTTTCAATGGGGGAAGGAGGAAAACTGTTTTTT
CDR3 protein: CASSLVSMGEGGKLFF

D gene: TRBD2
clone size: few
V gene: TRBV12-3/TRBV12-4
J gene: TRBJ2-7
CDR3 DNA: TGTGCCAGCTCCGGGACTAGCGGCTACGAGCAGTACTTC
CDR3 protein: CASSGTSGYEQYF

D gene: TRBD2
clone size: many
V gene: TRBV6-2/TRBV6-3
J gene: TRBJ2-1
CDR3 DNA: TGTGCCAGCAGCCACCCGAGGGGAGTAGCGGGAGGAAATGAGCAGTTCTTC
CDR3 protein: CASSHPRGVAGGNEQFF

D gene: -
clone size: -
V gene: TRBV7-2
J gene: TRBJ2-7
CDR3 DNA: TGTGCCAGCAGCTTCTTCCGGGATTCGTGGGAGCAGTACTTC
CDR3 protein: CASSFFRDSWEQYF

D gene: -
clone size: few
V gene: TRBV10-3
J gene: TRBJ2-1
CDR3 DNA: TGTGCCATCAGTCCCGGAAGGAGATACAATGAGCAGTTCTTC
CDR3 protein: CAISPGRRYNEQFF

D gene: TRBD2
clone size: -
V gene: TRBV20-1
J gene: TRBJ2-3
CDR3 DNA: TGCAGTGCTAGGGACGGGGGGGCCCTCACTAGCGGGGGTCCAGAAACGCAGTATTTT
CDR3 protein: CSARDGGALTSGGPETQYF

D gene: TRBD2
clone size: -
V gene: TRBV29-1
J gene: TRBJ2-1
CDR3 DNA: TGCAGCGCCCTAAGGATTACTAGCGGGAGCGGTGAGCAGTTCTTC
CDR3 protein: CSALRITSGSGEQFF

D gene: TRBD2
clone size: many
V gene: TRBV7-9
J gene: TRBJ2-1
CDR3 DNA: TGTGCCAGCAGCTTAGGCGGGAGAGGCGTGGATGAGCAGTTCTTC
CDR3 protein: CASSLGGRGVDEQFF

D gene: -
clone size: few
V gene: TRBV5-8
J gene: TRBJ1-2
CDR3 DNA: TGTGCCAGCAGTCGGGGGGGCCTCTATGGCTACACCTTC
CDR3 protein: CASSRGGLYGYTF

D gene: -
clone size: -
V gene: TRBV7-6
J gene: TRBJ2-7
CDR3 DNA: TGTGCCAGCAGCTTAGTGGGGGATCTGAATTACGAGCAGTACTTC
CDR3 protein: CASSLVGDLNYEQYF

D gene: -
clone size: many
V gene: TRBV28
J gene: TRBJ2-7
CDR3 DNA: TGTGCCAGCCGATTAGAGCCGTCGGGCTCCTACGAGCAGTACTTC
CDR3 protein: CASRLEPSGSYEQYF

D gene: -
clone size: many
V gene: TRBV9
J gene: TRBJ2-3
CDR3 DNA: TGTGCCAGCAGCCCACGTAGTACTATTATTGTGGGAACCACAGATACGCAGTATTTT
CDR3 protein: CASSPRSTIIVGTTDTQYF

D gene: TRBD2
clone size: many
V gene: TRBV9
J gene: TRBJ2-1
CDR3 DNA: TGTGCCAGCAGCGTAGGGGCCGCTAGCGGGAGGCCCTACAATGAGCAGTTCTTC
CDR3 protein: CASSVGAASGRPYNEQFF